The rows below give T cell receptor beta chains drawn from one sample of a study of OX40 agonist ivuxolimab in advanced cancers. Assay used: immunoSEQ multiplex PCR; TCRdb lists only in-frame clones, some missing. Seen here are around 53,000 clones, nearly 95% observed once, and the top ten hold approximately 18%. The sequencing here drew on CD4+ or CD8+ T cells sorted from blood, taken in a trial of the OX40 agonist ivuxolimab. All receptors come from an adult with an advanced solid tumor such as melanoma, head and neck, liver or kidney cancer. Both conserved end residues are part of each CDR3. A D gene is named only where the DNA matches it firmly. A row's size may be missing; if present it is once, few, many or a size class.

d_gene,abundance,v_gene,j_gene,CDR3aa,CDR3nt
TRBD2,-,TRBV19,TRBJ2-4,CASSDLAGGLKNIQYF,TGTGCCAGTAGTGACCTAGCGGGAGGGCTCAAAAACATTCAGTACTTC
-,-,TRBV4-3,TRBJ2-1,CASSPTGREQFF,TGCGCCAGCAGCCCCACAGGGCGTGAGCAGTTCTTC
-,-,TRBV5-1,TRBJ2-1,CASSLLRDPRYNEQFF,TGCGCCAGCAGCTTGCTCCGGGACCCGCGTTACAATGAGCAGTTCTTC
TRBD1,-,TRBV29-1,TRBJ2-7,CSVDGTGVGVGVYEQYF,TGCAGCGTTGACGGGACAGGGGTGGGGGTTGGGGTCTACGAGCAGTACTTC
TRBD2,-,TRBV28,TRBJ2-7,CASLGLAGGRGEQYF,TGTGCCAGCCTTGGACTAGCGGGAGGTCGGGGCGAGCAGTACTTC
TRBD1,-,TRBV4-3,TRBJ2-7,CASSQGGVQGALYEQYF,TGCGCCAGCAGCCAAGGGGGGGTACAGGGGGCCCTCTACGAGCAGTACTTC
-,-,TRBV28,TRBJ2-3,CASSIGRVQDTQYF,TGTGCCAGCAGCATAGGCCGAGTACAAGATACGCAGTATTTT
-,-,TRBV2,TRBJ1-5,CASSADRKGWQPQHF,TGTGCCAGCAGCGCCGACAGGAAGGGTTGGCAGCCCCAGCATTTT
-,-,TRBV10-1,TRBJ2-1,CASSSLDPSNEQFF,TGCGCCAGCAGCTCTCTAGACCCCTCCAATGAGCAGTTCTTC
TRBD2,-,TRBV29-1,TRBJ2-7,CSATGGRISYEQYF,TGCAGCGCAACGGGGGGGAGAATTTCCTACGAGCAGTACTTC
-,-,TRBV7-9,TRBJ2-2,CASSLGPAFPGELFF,TGTGCCAGCAGCTTAGGTCCCGCATTTCCCGGGGAGCTGTTTTTT
TRBD1,-,TRBV7-9,TRBJ2-7,CASSPGQGIEQYF,TGTGCCAGCAGCCCGGGACAGGGGATCGAGCAGTACTTC
-,many,TRBV27,TRBJ2-3,CASSSLSTQYF,TGTGCCAGCAGTTCGCTAAGTACGCAGTATTTT
TRBD2,-,TRBV28,TRBJ2-2,CASSLYTSGLNTGELFF,TGTGCCAGCAGTTTGTATACTAGCGGACTGAACACCGGGGAGCTGTTTTTT
-,once,TRBV28,TRBJ2-7,CASTTSYEQYF,TGTGCCAGCACCACTTCCTACGAGCAGTACTTC
-,-,TRBV29-1,TRBJ1-1,CSVPRGAEAFF,TGCAGCGTACCTCGGGGTGCAGAAGCTTTCTTT
-,-,TRBV7-6,TRBJ1-5,CASSLAWGGQPQHF,TGTGCCAGCAGCTTAGCCTGGGGAGGTCAGCCCCAGCATTTT
TRBD2,once,TRBV10-3,TRBJ2-1,CAISESVLAGDEQFF,TGTGCCATCAGTGAGTCGGTACTAGCGGGAGATGAGCAGTTCTTC
-,-,TRBV27,TRBJ2-5,CASRGETQYF,TGTGCCAGCAGAGGAGAGACCCAGTACTTC
-,-,TRBV6-1,TRBJ2-1,CASSETQGGINEQFF,TGTGCCAGCAGTGAAACCCAGGGGGGCATCAATGAGCAGTTCTTC
-,-,TRBV9,TRBJ1-2,CASGSPWRDYGYTF,TGTGCCAGCGGCAGCCCGTGGAGGGACTATGGCTACACCTTC
-,-,TRBV12-5,TRBJ2-1,CASGSGYNEQFF,TGTGCTAGTGGTTCTGGATACAATGAGCAGTTCTTC
-,-,TRBV7-6,TRBJ1-2,CASSLGDNYGYTF,TGTGCCAGCAGCTTAGGTGATAACTATGGCTACACCTTC
TRBD1,-,TRBV10-3,TRBJ1-1,CAIRTGGTEAFF,TGTGCCATCAGGACAGGGGGCACTGAAGCTTTCTTT
-,-,TRBV15,TRBJ2-7,CATRMDGYYEQYF,TGTGCCACCAGGATGGACGGATACTACGAGCAGTACTTC
TRBD1,-,TRBV4-2,TRBJ2-2,CASSQEQGWGTGELFF,TGTGCCAGCAGCCAAGAACAGGGGTGGGGCACCGGGGAGCTGTTTTTT
-,-,TRBV6-5,TRBJ1-2,CASSYHGTKGSYTF,TGTGCCAGCAGTTACCACGGGACGAAAGGATCCTACACCTTC
-,-,TRBV7-2,TRBJ2-1,CASGGLSGSSYNEQFF,TGTGCCAGCGGAGGACTAAGCGGAAGCTCCTACAATGAGCAGTTCTTC
-,-,TRBV27,TRBJ1-2,CASSPLYLNYGYTF,TGTGCCAGCAGCCCTTTATACCTCAACTATGGCTACACCTTC